Sequencing of this T cell receptor (beta chain) was carried out in a study of T cell responses to AZD1222 COVID-19 vaccine. General observations from the study: Repertoire collection took place solely once the T cell response had peaked.

As for this clone: Its antigen is not known.

TCRdb's copy holds only in-frame clones and misses some; the assay was immunoSEQ multiplex PCR. Of 150,000 to 200,000 clones listed, just under 95% are singletons. Germline CDR1 is SGHAT and CDR2 is FQNNGV. There are 15 residues in the CDR3. V shed 5 bases and J shed 8 bases, with 21 bases lying between them. The material was peripheral blood, obtained 28 days after the second dose of the MenACWY control vaccine. V usage is TRBV11-2 and J usage is TRBJ1-1; TRBD1 is a possible D gene (6 bases). This receptor was identified in an adult who received the MenACWY meningococcal vaccine as a control. This chain's CDR3 is CASSPFYGGRGEAFF. CDR3 DNA sequence: TGTGCCAGCAGCCCATTCTATGGGGGGCGAGGAGAAGCTTTCTTT.